A single sample is the source of the 29 T cell receptor beta chains below, sequenced in a study of blood T cell repertoires in COVID-19 (dated by TCRdb to 2019 to 2021). Libraries were built with the immunoSEQ multiplex PCR assay. TCRdb mirrors the immuneACCESS table, restricted to in-frame sequences. Some clones are absent from its copies; in checked studies, under half trace to an unresolved V gene, and the reason for the others is unknown. Within this sample are some 320,000 clones, with roughly 85% of them counted one time only. The ten largest clones represent just over 7% of the sample. Sequenced sample: peripheral blood. These receptors all stem from a human donor in a cohort sampled during active COVID-19.

J is TRBJ2-2 and V is TRBV30; 9 nucleotides match TRBD1. CDR1 is GTSNPN, CDR2 SVGIG, per germline (reference sequence). V trimming: 4 bases; J trimming: 4 bases; junction bases outside the gene matches: 1. This CDR3 has 13 amino acids. CDR3 in amino acids: CAWTQGATGELFF. The CDR3 DNA follows: TGTGCCTGGACACAGGGGGCCACCGGGGAGCTGTTTTTT.

This clone has more than one count but fewer than ten. Written as DNA, the CDR3 is TGTGCCAGTAGTAGAAGCCAGGGTTTGTACGAGCAGTACTTC. Translating it yields CASSRSQGLYEQYF. The chain has TRBV19 and TRBJ2-7; TRBD1 might be the D (5 bases). Trimming removed 4 bases from V and 4 bases from J, with 14 bases in between. The germline gives CDR1 LNHDA, CDR2 SQIVND (reference sequence). The CDR3 totals 14 residues.

This clone was counted a few times. The chain combines TRBV10-3 with TRBJ1-4, with D perhaps TRBD1 (6 bases). There are 15 residues in the CDR3. V was shortened by 11 bases and J by 5 bases, with 21 bases between the two germline ends. Germline-derived CDR1 and CDR2 are ENHRY and SYGVKD. CDR3 region: CAAREGTTENEKLFF. DNA of the CDR3: TGTGCCGCACGGGAGGGGACAACAGAAAATGAAAAACTGTTTTTT.

This clone was observed a single time. The rearrangement uses TRBV3-1 (or the pseudogene TRBV3-2) and TRBJ1-2; D is unresolved. Trimming removed 1 base at V and 5 bases at J, with 11 bases between. Germline loops: CDR1 LGHDT, CDR2 YNNKEL (reference sequence). The CDR3 covers 14 residues. The CDR3 is CASSQGGSDYGYTF. CDR3 nucleotide sequence: TGTGCCAGCAGCCAAGGAGGGTCAGATTATGGCTACACCTTC.

The chain carries TRBV5-5 and TRBJ2-3; 8 positions agree with TRBD2. The J segment lost 2 bases and the V segment lost 2 bases, leaving 10 bases of the junction unmatched. The CDR3 is 17 amino acids. Germline-derived CDR1 and CDR2 are SGHKS and YYEKEE (reference sequence). Here the CDR3 DNA reads TGTGCCAGCAGCTTCGGTTTGCAGCGGGGGATCACAGATACGCAGTATTTT. Translation: CASSFGLQRGITDTQYF.

This clone was counted between two and nine times. The genes are TRBV12-3 or TRBV12-4 and TRBJ1-1, with D unresolved. V dropped 3 bases and J dropped 5 bases, with 10 bases sitting between them. The CDR3 is 13 residues long. The CDR3 loop reads CASSFEARTEAFF. In DNA form, the CDR3 reads TGTGCCAGCAGTTTTGAGGCCCGAACTGAAGCTTTCTTT.

The chain has TRBV7-9 and TRBJ1-6; D unresolved. The CDR3 has 14 amino acids. Germline V gene sequence: CDR1 SEHNR, CDR2 FQNEAQ (reference sequence). Trimming pared 5 bases from V and 10 bases from J, leaving 15 bases between. The CDR3 protein is CASSHVLAGSPLHF. CDR3 nucleotides: TGTGCCAGCAGCCACGTTCTAGCGGGCTCACCCCTCCACTTT.

CDR3 nucleotide sequence: TGTGCCAGCTCACCAAAGGGGGCCAGGTACACTGAAGCTTTCTTT. Protein product: CASSPKGARYTEAFF. The chain couples TRBV18 to TRBJ1-1; 7 nucleotides align to TRBD1. J lost 3 bases, V lost 2 bases, and 6 bases had no gene match. Germline assignment: CDR1 KGHSH and CDR2 LQKENI. This CDR3 contains 15 residues.

The V gene is TRBV7-2, the J gene TRBJ2-7; TRBD1 agrees at 10 bases. Germline values: CDR1 SGHTA, CDR2 FQGNSA. J gave up 5 bases and V 5 bases, and 6 bases lay outside the gene matches. The CDR3 sequence is 14 residues long. CDR3 in DNA: TGTGCCAGCAGCCCCGACAGGGGGCTGAACGAGCAGTACTTC. It specifies CASSPDRGLNEQYF.

V gene TRBV18 combines with J gene TRBJ1-1; 7 bases map to TRBD1. This CDR3 is 17 amino acids long. With V trimmed by 3 bases and J by 0 bases, 10 bases remained unmatched. Germline loops: CDR1 KGHSH, CDR2 LQKENI. The CDR3 DNA reads TGTGCCAGCTCACCCCGGACAGGTATACCGATGAACACTGAAGCTTTCTTT. Its translation is CASSPRTGIPMNTEAFF.

This chain joins TRBV6-5 and TRBJ2-2, with 7 nucleotides matching TRBD1. J gave up 7 bases and V 6 bases, and 8 bases lay outside the gene matches. The CDR3 length is 14 residues. Germline V gene sequence: CDR1 MNHEY, CDR2 SVGAGI. The DNA for the CDR3 is TGTGCCAGCAGACGACAGGGATGGAACGGGGAGCTGTTTTTT. It is translated as CASRRQGWNGELFF.

This chain joins TRBV2 and TRBJ2-7, with D perhaps matching TRBD2 (5 bases). V was pared by 3 bases and J by 5 bases, with 14 bases between. CDR3 length: 14 amino acids. The germline V gene has CDR1 SNHLY and CDR2 FYNNEI. CDR3 coding DNA: TGTGCCAGCAGTGATTGGGCCAGCGGCAACGAGCAGTACTTC. Protein: CASSDWASGNEQYF.

The chain uses TRBV24-1 and TRBJ2-2, with D tentatively TRBD1 (5 bases). Germline loops: CDR1 KGHDR, CDR2 SFDVKD. The CDR3 runs 15 residues. Trimming left V 4 bases short and J 0 bases short, with 8 bases between. The CDR3 region is CATSEGRANTGELFF. Written as DNA, the CDR3 is TGTGCCACCAGTGAGGGCAGGGCGAACACCGGGGAGCTGTTTTTT.

The chain couples TRBV18 to TRBJ2-7; the match to TRBD1 covers 9 bases. The germline V gene encodes CDR1 KGHSH and CDR2 LQKENI. Trimming took 5 bases from V and 5 from J; bases not matched to a gene: 13. The CDR3 consists of 16 residues. The CDR3 region has the DNA TGTGCCAGCTCAATTCTTTCCGGGACAGGGTTCGACGAGCAGTACTTC. Translated, it gives CASSILSGTGFDEQYF.

V usage is TRBV5-1 and J usage is TRBJ1-6; tentatively, D is TRBD1 (5 bases). CDR3 length equals 17 residues. Germline lookup yields CDR1 SGHRS and CDR2 YFSETQ. V was trimmed by 0 bases and J by 5 bases, leaving 15 bases between them. The CDR3 is CASSLAPGRENNSPLHF. Written as DNA, the CDR3 is TGCGCCAGCAGCTTGGCCCCTGGCAGGGAAAATAATTCACCCCTCCACTTT.

The J gene is TRBJ1-2, the V gene TRBV5-5; a weak D match, TRBD1 (5 bases). Germline V gene lookup returns CDR1 SGHKS and CDR2 YYEKEE (reference sequence). The CDR3 is 13 residues long. Trimming shortened V by 7 bases and J by 0 bases, and 10 bases separated the two germline ends. The CDR3 coding sequence is TGTGCCAGCGGACACATCTCTAACTATGGCTACACCTTC. Its translation is CASGHISNYGYTF.

The J gene is TRBJ2-5, the V gene TRBV5-5; 11 bases align to TRBD1. The CDR3 loop spans 15 amino acids. Germline V lookup: CDR1 SGHKS, CDR2 YYEKEE (reference sequence). The V segment lost 4 bases and the J segment 3 bases; nucleotides outside the gene matches: 5. Here the CDR3 reads CASSDRDRGKETQYF. The CDR3 DNA reads TGTGCCAGCAGCGACCGGGACAGGGGGAAAGAGACCCAGTACTTC.

The chain is built from TRBV29-1 and TRBJ2-1; 7 bases are a match to TRBD2. The ends lost 6 bases at V and 8 bases at J; junction bases unmatched: 10. Germline V gene sequence: CDR1 SQVTM, CDR2 ANQGSEA. The length of the CDR3 is 13 residues. CDR3 sequence reads: CSVGRLARDEQFF. The CDR3 DNA follows: TGCAGCGTGGGCCGACTAGCTAGAGATGAGCAGTTCTTC.

CDR3 region: CASKLTGAYNEQFF. CDR3 nucleotides: TGTGCCAGCAAATTGACAGGGGCTTACAATGAGCAGTTCTTC. The gene calls are TRBV27 and TRBJ2-1; 8 bases fit TRBD1. V was pared by 7 bases and J by 4 bases, with 6 bases of the junction left unmatched. Germline lookup yields CDR1 MNHEY and CDR2 SMNVEV (reference sequence). The CDR3 is 14 residues long.

Written as DNA, the CDR3 is TGTGCCAGCAGTAGCCGGGCAGGGTATAATTCACCCCTCCACTTT. This encodes CASSSRAGYNSPLHF. The chain joins TRBV27 to TRBJ1-6; TRBD1 might be the D (5 bases). The CDR3 has 15 residues. V lost 5 bases and J 4 bases, leaving 12 bases between the germline ends. Germline-derived CDR1 and CDR2 are MNHEY and SMNVEV (reference sequence).

The chain carries TRBV30 and TRBJ2-7, with D possibly matching TRBD1 (5 bases). This CDR3 is built from 14 residues. V was clipped by 0 bases and J by 0 bases, with 9 bases between them. From germline, CDR1 is GTSNPN and CDR2 SVGIG (reference sequence). CDR3 in amino acids: CAWSVRGTSYEQYF. Written as DNA, the CDR3 is TGTGCCTGGAGTGTAAGGGGAACCTCCTACGAGCAGTACTTC. Based on the CDR3 plus reference TRBV30 and TRBJ2-7, the full variable domain is SQTIHQWPATLVQPVGSPLSLECTVEGTSNPNLYWYRQAAGRGLQLLFYSVGIGQISSEVPQNLSASRPQDRQFILSSKKLLLSDSGFYLCAWSVRGTSYEQYFGPGTRLTVT.

V is TRBV28 and J is TRBJ1-1; 9 bases match TRBD1. The germline CDR1 and CDR2 sequences are MDHEN and SYDVKM. This CDR3 spans 16 amino acids. Trimming at V came to 6 bases and at J to 4 bases, leaving 12 bases not matched to a gene. The CDR3 sequence: CASRGGQGMMSTEAFF. The CDR3 DNA reads as TGTGCCAGCAGAGGTGGACAGGGGATGATGAGCACTGAAGCTTTCTTT. The full variable domain, its missing parts supplied by reference TRBV28 and TRBJ1-1, is DVKVTQSSRYLVKRTGEKVFLECVQDMDHENMFWYRQDPGLGLRLIYFSYDVKMKEKGDIPEGYSVSREKKERFSLILESASTNQTSMYLCASRGGQGMMSTEAFFGQGTRLTVV.

V is TRBV2 and J is TRBJ2-1; TRBD1 might be the D (6 bases). The CDR3 sequence is 15 residues long. V shed 7 bases and J shed 2 bases, with 15 bases lying between them. The V gene's germline CDR1 is SNHLY and CDR2 FYNNEI. CDR3 nucleotides: TGTGCCAGCACCTTGCCACAGGGCCCCTACAATGAGCAGTTCTTC. Translating gives CASTLPQGPYNEQFF.

Only one count was recorded for this clone. The chain's CDR3 is CASSIIQGAYYGYTF. CDR3 DNA: TGTGCCAGTAGTATAATACAGGGGGCTTACTATGGCTACACCTTC. V gene TRBV19 combines with J gene TRBJ1-2; 9 bases are shared with TRBD1. This CDR3 comprises 15 residues. CDR1 LNHDA and CDR2 SQIVND come from the germline V gene (reference sequence). The junction had 4 bases not matched to a gene; V was cut back by 2 bases and J by 3 bases.

J is TRBJ1-5 and V is TRBV5-6; the D gene is possibly TRBD1 (6 bases). V lost 3 bases to trimming and J lost 4 bases, with 11 bases between them. Germline V gives CDR1 SGHDT, CDR2 YYEEEE. This CDR3 is 14 amino acids long. The CDR3 DNA reads TGTGCCAGCAGCTCCGGGACACTTAATCAGCCCCAGCATTTT. Amino acid sequence: CASSSGTLNQPQHF. Combining the CDR3 with reference TRBV5-6 and TRBJ1-5 gives the whole variable domain DAGVTQSPTHLIKTRGQQVTLRCSPKSGHDTVSWYQQALGQGPQFIFQYYEEEERQRGNFPDRFSGHQFPNYSSELNVNALLLGDSALYLCASSSGTLNQPQHFGDGTRLSIL.

This chain links TRBV19 with TRBJ1-2; 10 bases are shared with TRBD1. The CDR3 totals 16 residues. Trimming at V came to 6 bases and at J to 4 bases, leaving 11 bases not matched to a gene. Germline V gene sequence: CDR1 LNHDA, CDR2 SQIVND (reference sequence). The CDR3 DNA follows: TGTGCCAGTAGGCTCGGGACAGGGGTTTTCGGCTATGGCTACACCTTC. This encodes CASRLGTGVFGYGYTF. Full variable domain (outside the CDR3, taken from reference TRBV19 and TRBJ1-2): DGGITQSPKYLFRKEGQNVTLSCEQNLNHDAMYWYRQDPGQGLRLIYYSQIVNDFQKGDIAEGYSVSREKKESFPLTVTSAQKNPTAFYLCASRLGTGVFGYGYTFGSGTRLTVV.

The V gene is TRBV18, the J gene TRBJ1-1, with D possibly matching TRBD1 (6 bases). Germline V gene lookup returns CDR1 KGHSH and CDR2 LQKENI. The V gene lost 1 base and the J gene lost 0 bases, with 18 bases spanning the gap. This CDR3 is built from 18 residues. Written as DNA, the CDR3 is TGTGCCAGCTCACCACAAGGTAACCCGGGACATATGAACACTGAAGCTTTCTTT. Encoded protein: CASSPQGNPGHMNTEAFF.

The V and J genes are TRBV3-1 (or the pseudogene TRBV3-2) and TRBJ2-4; TRBD1 matches 7 bases. The junction had 8 bases not matched to a gene; V was cut back by 8 bases and J by 1 base. CDR3 length equals 15 residues. Germline V gene lookup returns CDR1 LGHDT and CDR2 YNNKEL (reference sequence). CDR3 sequence (DNA): TGTGCCAGCTGGGACAGCCGGAGGGCCAAAAACATTCAGTACTTC. It yields the protein CASWDSRRAKNIQYF.

The V gene is TRBV5-1, the J gene TRBJ2-7, with TRBD1 matching over 7 bases. V trimming: 4 bases; J trimming: 4 bases; junction bases outside the gene matches: 2. Germline V gene data show CDR1 as SGHRS and CDR2 as YFSETQ. CDR3 size: 12 residues. Here the CDR3 DNA reads TGCGCCAGCAGCGGGACAGTTTACGAGCAGTACTTC. It is translated as CASSGTVYEQYF.